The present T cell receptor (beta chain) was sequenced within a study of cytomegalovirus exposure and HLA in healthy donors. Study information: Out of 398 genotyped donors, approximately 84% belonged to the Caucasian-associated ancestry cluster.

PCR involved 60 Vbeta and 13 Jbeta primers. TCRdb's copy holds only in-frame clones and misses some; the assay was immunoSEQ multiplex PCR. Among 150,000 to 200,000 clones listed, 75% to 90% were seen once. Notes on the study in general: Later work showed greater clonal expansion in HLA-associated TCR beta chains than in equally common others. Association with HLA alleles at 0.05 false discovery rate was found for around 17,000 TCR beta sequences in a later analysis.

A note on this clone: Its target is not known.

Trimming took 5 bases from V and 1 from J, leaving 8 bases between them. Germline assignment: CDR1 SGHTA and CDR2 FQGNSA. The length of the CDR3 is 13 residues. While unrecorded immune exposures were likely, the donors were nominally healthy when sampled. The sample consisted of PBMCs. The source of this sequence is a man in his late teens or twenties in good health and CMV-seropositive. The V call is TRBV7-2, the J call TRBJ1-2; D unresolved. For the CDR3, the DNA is TGTGCCAGCAGCCCAGATTTTAACTATGGCTACACCTTC. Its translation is CASSPDFNYGYTF.